This TCR beta chain comes out of a study of OX40 agonist ivuxolimab in advanced cancers. About the full investigation: Ivuxolimab, which targeted the costimulatory receptor OX40 (CD134), was an agonistic, fully human IgG2 monoclonal antibody. Intravenous ivuxolimab was administered to patients every 2 weeks at six dose levels: 0.01, 0.1, 0.3, 1.5, 3 and 10 mg/kg. Among the 50 to 55 dose-escalation patients, about 20 had hepatocellular carcinoma, around 15 melanoma, 9 renal cell carcinoma and 9 head and neck cancer. In the dose-escalation cohort, approximately 83% of patients were male, and the mean age was around 65 years with a range of roughly 20 to 80. Patients were allowed to have had prior anti-PD-1, anti-PD-L1 or anti-CTLA-4 therapy, and roughly two fifths of the dose-escalation patients had been treated with checkpoint inhibitors. Three dose-escalation patients achieved partial responses, one with hepatocellular carcinoma and two with cutaneous melanoma. The point of sequencing TCRbeta in the periphery was to test whether ivuxolimab changed TCR sequence diversity and drove clonal T-cell expansion. The paper describes the monotherapy dose-escalation part (N = 52 patients) of the phase I trial of ivuxolimab. The study at large found these results: After ivuxolimab, CD8+ T cells had more expanded clones than CD4+ T cells on average. Clonal expansion of both CD4+ and CD8+ blood T cells was observed from baseline to week 6 at doses 0.1 to 3.0 mg/kg. The antigen specificity of the peripheral T cells that underwent clonal expansion was not determined. Partial responders in the 0.1-3.0 mg/kg groups had among the lowest normalized peripheral clonal expansion, especially among CD8+ T cells. Low levels of normalized T-cell clonal expansion were also shown by some nonresponding patients.

To sequence the TCRbeta CDR3 region, genomic DNA was isolated from the sorted cells. The immunoSEQ Assay was used for sequencing of TCRbeta CDR3 regions. TCRdb provides this immuneACCESS table in a form limited to in-frame rearrangements. Some clones are lacking; in checked studies, under half of them reflect an unresolved V gene, and why the rest are absent is not known. The sample table shows roughly 71,000 clones, and roughly 84% are seen once. The ten biggest clones cover around 0.78% of the sample. Patients with autoimmune disease history or receiving systemic immunosuppression were excluded from the trial. Peripheral blood for TCR sequencing was collected from all dose cohorts at baseline, on cycle 4 day 1, and on cycle 7 day 1. The samples were taken from a phase I, first-in-human, multicenter, open-label dose-escalation trial of ivuxolimab. Adults with locally advanced or metastatic melanoma, renal cell carcinoma, hepatocellular carcinoma or head and neck squamous cell carcinoma were enrolled in the trial. Before TCR sequencing, CD4+ and CD8+ T cells were separately sorted from peripheral blood.

This clone was recorded only once. Its antigen remains unidentified. No base quality information exists; no much larger clone differs at one position. Specimen: CD4+ or CD8+ T cells sorted from blood, collected in a trial of the OX40 agonist ivuxolimab. The TCR sequence derives from an adult with an advanced solid tumor such as melanoma, head and neck, liver or kidney cancer.

The nucleotides read TGTGCCAGCAGCGTAGTCTCCGGGAGCCCAGATACGCAGTATTTT. It translates as CASSVVSGSPDTQYF. Here the chain combines TRBV9 and TRBJ2-3, and the D gene may be TRBD2, 6 bases matching. The germline V gene encodes CDR1 SGDLS and CDR2 YYNGEE. The CDR3 runs 15 amino acids, cysteine and phenylalanine included. The entry retains the CDR3 DNA only, 45 bases that are in frame from base 1. The junction carries 12 bases between V and J, which are trimmed by 0 bases and 4 bases respectively.